This TCR beta chain came from a study of T cells in tuberculosis (dated by TCRdb to the late 2010s). Concerning the study at large: The study combined CD1B tetramers and high-throughput TCR immunosequencing to characterize T cells specific for the mycobacterial lipid antigen glucose monomycolate (GMM). Here is what the overall study found, with its caveats: The stringent sort gate may have missed T cells binding the CD1B-GMM tetramer with low affinity.

Because TCR-alpha and TCR-beta chains were sequenced unpaired, no chain pairing information was available. TCR libraries were generated with the immunoSEQ multiplex PCR assay, using TCR-beta and/or TCR-alpha/delta assays for each sample. The Illumina high-throughput platform was used to sequence the amplified TCR libraries. In the authors' own workflow: Clustering and dimensionality reduction relied on pairwise TCRdist distances among GMM-specific receptors from T cells that were either sorted ex vivo or expanded in vitro. Sequence motifs defined by gene usage and CDR3 content were tested for enrichment in tetramer-positive versus tetramer-negative populations. TCRdb's version of the immuneACCESS table is confined to in-frame rearrangements and falls short of the full clone set. An unresolved V gene accounts for under half of the shortfall where checked; the remainder is of unknown origin. The V and J calls and clone size were taken over from that table, and D and trimming were inferred from the DNA. Counted in this sample were approximately 100,000 clones; approximately 90% of them appeared once. About 1.9% of the sample is held by the ten biggest clonotypes.

CDR1 and CDR2, looked up from the germline V gene (reference sequence), are SEHNR and FQNEAQ. The CDR3 has 17 amino acids, counting the end cysteine and phenylalanine. The read is trimmed to its CDR3 DNA, 51 bases read in frame from base 1. Clipping removes 5 bases from V and 4 bases from J, with 12 as the unmatched junction base count. As concerns this clone: The record has no base qualities; no much larger clone is one base away.

PBMC were thawed, rested overnight, stained with a GMM-loaded CD1B tetramer, a Live/Dead dye and anti-CD3, and then sorted on a FACS Aria II. The CD1B tetramers were loaded with C32 glucose monomycolate that had been purified from Rhodococcus equi. Before cryopreservation, the PBMC later used for tetramer sorting had been depleted of CD14-expressing monocytes as part of a separate study. From each donor, 85,000 to 100,000 tetramer-negative cells were also sorted and analyzed side by side with the tetramer-positive cells. GMM-loaded CD1B tetramers were used to sort antigen-specific T cells from several healthy South African adults.

Input material: CD1b-GMM tetramer-negative cells sorted from PBMCs. This specimen's cell subset or site label, interpreted: T cells not binding CD1B-GMM tetramer, sorted from same donor. Recombination connected TRBV7-9 to TRBJ1-3, with TRBD1 identical over 9 junction bases. This clonotype originated in an adult woman with latent tuberculosis. The DNA sequence reads TGTGCCAGCAGCCCCATGACCGGGACAGGGCCCGGAAACACCATATATTTT. It translates to CASSPMTGTGPGNTIYF. This CDR3, with the reference TRBV7-9 and TRBJ1-3 proteins standing in past its ends, gives the full variable domain DTGVSQNPRHKITKRGQNVTFRCDPISEHNRLYWYRQTLGQGPEFLTYFQNEAQLEKSRLLSDRFSAERPKGSFSTLEIQRTEQGDSAMYLCASSPMTGTGPGNTIYFGEGSWLTVV.